These 21 T cell receptor beta chains were all obtained from the same sample, sequenced in a study of blood T cell repertoires in COVID-19. Libraries were prepared by immunoSEQ multiplex PCR; TCRdb keeps only in-frame clonotypes and omits some of them. The data contain fewer than 85,000 clones, around 91% of them singletons. The sample was peripheral blood. All receptors derive from a woman aged 45-65 years in a cohort sampled during active COVID-19.

The chain carries TRBV30 and TRBJ1-2; D possibly corresponds to TRBD1 (6 bases). This CDR3 spans 14 amino acids. Trimming shortened V by 7 bases and J by 0 bases, and 15 bases separated the two germline ends. In germline, CDR1 is GTSNPN, CDR2 SVGIG (reference sequence). In DNA form, the CDR3 reads TGTGCCTCCCTCGGGACAATGGCTAACTATGGCTACACCTTC. Its translation: CASLGTMANYGYTF.

The gene calls are TRBV7-9 and TRBJ2-3; D possibly corresponds to TRBD1 (5 bases). This CDR3 is 16 amino acids long. Germline values: CDR1 SEHNR, CDR2 FQNEAQ (reference sequence). Trimming shortened V by 5 bases and J by 5 bases, and 20 bases separated the two germline ends. The CDR3 reads CASSTPPGRVEDTQYF. CDR3 nucleotide sequence: TGTGCCAGCAGCACCCCCCCTGGCAGGGTGGAAGATACGCAGTATTTT.

The CDR3 loop reads CASSGRNEQFF. The DNA for the CDR3 is TGTGCCAGCAGTGGCAGAAATGAGCAGTTCTTC. The chain employs TRBV28 and TRBJ2-1, with no clear D. Trimming took 5 bases from V and 7 from J, leaving 6 bases between them. CDR3 length equals 11 residues. CDR1 and CDR2 from the germline V gene are MDHEN and SYDVKM.

This chain connects TRBV2 to TRBJ1-5, with TRBD1 matching 7 bases. The CDR3 is 14 residues long. The germline gives CDR1 SNHLY, CDR2 FYNNEI. The V segment lost 6 bases and the J segment 3 bases; nucleotides outside the gene matches: 5. This CDR3 reads CASSLTGDNQPQHF. For the CDR3, the DNA is TGTGCCAGCAGCCTTACAGGGGACAATCAGCCCCAGCATTTT.

This clone has just one count. The chain uses TRBV3-1 (or the pseudogene TRBV3-2) and TRBJ2-1, with 8 bases aligning to TRBD2. Germline V gives CDR1 LGHDT, CDR2 YNNKEL (reference sequence). The CDR3 contains 18 residues. The ends lost 6 bases at V and 9 bases at J; junction bases unmatched: 22. In DNA form, the CDR3 reads TGTGCCAGCAGACCCCGAGGGGTTAGCGGGAAAGGGGTGAGTGAGCAGTTCTTC. Residues: CASRPRGVSGKGVSEQFF.

The chain recombines TRBV19 with TRBJ2-2, with D maybe TRBD2 (6 bases). The length of the CDR3 is 15 residues. CDR1 is LNHDA, CDR2 SQIVND, per germline (reference sequence). V was clipped by 1 base and J by 6 bases, with 12 bases between them. CDR3 nucleotides: TGTGCCAGTAGTATAGTAGACTCGGGAGCCGGGGAGCTGTTTTTT. Its translation is CASSIVDSGAGELFF.

The gene calls are TRBV2 and TRBJ1-2; D is unresolved. Germline V gives CDR1 SNHLY, CDR2 FYNNEI. CDR3 length equals 11 residues. Trimming shortened V by 7 bases and J by 14 bases, and 17 bases separated the two germline ends. The CDR3 sequence is CASTPSLEETF. The CDR3, as DNA: TGTGCCAGCACTCCTTCCCTGGAGGAAACCTTC.

This clone was observed a few times. The chain uses TRBV28 and TRBJ1-4, with TRBD1 as a possible D gene (5 bases). In germline, CDR1 is MDHEN, CDR2 SYDVKM. V dropped 2 bases and J dropped 1 base, with 8 bases sitting between them. CDR3 size: 15 residues. The CDR3 DNA reads TGTGCCAGCAGTTTAATAGGGGAAACTAATGAAAAACTGTTTTTT. Amino acids: CASSLIGETNEKLFF.

The genes are TRBV10-3 and TRBJ1-1; no definite D call. The CDR3 totals 12 residues. Deletions cut 6 bases from V and 5 bases from J, with 10 bases between. CDR1 is ENHRY and CDR2 is SYGVKD in the germline V gene. The DNA of the CDR3 is TGTGCCATCAGCGGGAGTAGAACTGAAGCTTTCTTT. Translating it yields CAISGSRTEAFF.

This clone was recorded only once. The genes are TRBV9 and TRBJ1-2; weak D call: TRBD1 (6 bases). The CDR3 extends over 12 amino acids. In germline, CDR1 is SGDLS, CDR2 YYNGEE. V lost 4 bases and J 10 bases, leaving 14 bases between the germline ends. The chain's CDR3 is CASSTLGQYYTF. Here the CDR3 DNA reads TGTGCCAGCAGCACCCTCGGACAGTACTACACCTTC.

The chain combines TRBV18 with TRBJ2-1; TRBD2 matches 12 bases. Trimming at V came to 0 bases and at J to 12 bases, leaving 9 bases not matched to a gene. Germline-derived CDR1 and CDR2 are KGHSH and LQKENI. CDR3 length: 16 residues. CDR3 nucleotides: TGTGCCAGCTCACCACCGCAGCAACTAGCGGGAGGCCCGCAGTTCTTC. Protein sequence: CASSPPQQLAGGPQFF. The variable domain in full, with the rest retrieved from reference TRBV18 and TRBJ2-1, is NAGVMQNPRHLVRRRGQEARLRCSPMKGHSHVYWYRQLPEEGLKFMVYLQKENIIDESGMPKERFSAEFPKEGPSILRIQQVVRGDSAAYFCASSPPQQLAGGPQFFGPGTRLTVL.

This clone has only one observation. V and J are TRBV7-9 and TRBJ2-1, with 7 bases matching TRBD2. Germline CDR1 SEHNR, CDR2 FQNEAQ (reference sequence). Losses at the gene ends were 7 bases for V and 1 base for J; bases not matched to a gene: 10. The CDR3 loop spans 16 amino acids. CDR3 sequence reads: CASTPKLAASYNEQFF. DNA for the CDR3: TGTGCCAGCACCCCAAAGCTAGCGGCTTCCTACAATGAGCAGTTCTTC. Variable domain in full (rest from reference TRBV7-9 and TRBJ2-1): DTGVSQNPRHKITKRGQNVTFRCDPISEHNRLYWYRQTLGQGPEFLTYFQNEAQLEKSRLLSDRFSAERPKGSFSTLEIQRTEQGDSAMYLCASTPKLAASYNEQFFGPGTRLTVL.

V gene TRBV10-3 combines with J gene TRBJ2-5; 9 positions agree with TRBD1. Germline V gene lookup returns CDR1 ENHRY and CDR2 SYGVKD. With V trimmed by 0 bases and J by 3 bases, 2 bases remained unmatched. The CDR3 contains 15 residues. Written as DNA, the CDR3 is TGTGCCATCAGTGAGTCGCGACAGGGGGAAGAGACCCAGTACTTC. Encoded protein: CAISESRQGEETQYF.

The chain joins TRBV5-5 to TRBJ2-7; possible D gene TRBD2, 5 bases. V dropped 4 bases and J dropped 3 bases, with 20 bases sitting between them. Germline lookup yields CDR1 SGHKS and CDR2 YYEKEE (reference sequence). CDR3 length: 16 residues. This CDR3 is CASSPAPSWADYEQYF. In DNA form, the CDR3 reads TGTGCCAGCAGCCCGGCCCCTAGCTGGGCGGACTACGAGCAGTACTTC.

The CDR3 region is CASRQVFNQPQHF. The CDR3, as DNA: TGTGCCAGCAGACAGGTCTTCAATCAGCCCCAGCATTTT. The chain employs TRBV27 and TRBJ1-5; TRBD1 is a possible D gene (5 bases). The CDR3 is 13 amino acids. V lost 6 bases, J lost 3 bases, and 9 bases lay in between. Germline V CDR1 and CDR2: MNHEY, SMNVEV (reference sequence).

The rearrangement joins TRBV30 to TRBJ2-1; 7 nucleotides align to TRBD1. This CDR3 region has 16 residues. The germline CDR1 and CDR2 sequences are GTSNPN and SVGIG (reference sequence). V lost 0 bases and J lost 4; bases outside the gene matches: 9. The CDR3: CAWSVLGDRVYNEQFF. CDR3 in DNA: TGTGCCTGGAGTGTACTCGGAGACAGGGTTTACAATGAGCAGTTCTTC.

The chain uses TRBV7-9 and TRBJ2-3; no clear D. From germline, CDR1 is SEHNR and CDR2 FQNEAQ (reference sequence). CDR3 length equals 15 residues. V lost 7 bases and J 3 bases, leaving 17 bases between the germline ends. CDR3 sequence: CASTPGIRGTDTQYF. The CDR3 nucleotides read TGTGCCAGCACCCCTGGAATCCGAGGTACAGATACGCAGTATTTT.

The chain joins TRBV6-5 to TRBJ2-1; 7 bases match TRBD1. Per germline, CDR1 MNHEY and CDR2 SVGAGI. Germline trimming cut 0 bases from V and 8 bases from J; bases unmatched to any gene: 7. The CDR3 sequence is 15 residues long. In DNA form, the CDR3 reads TGTGCCAGCAGTTACTCGAATAAGGGGGCGGATGAGCAGTTCTTC. Its protein is CASSYSNKGADEQFF.

The chain joins TRBV6-4 to TRBJ2-1, with 8 bases lining up with TRBD2. The CDR3 is 14 residues long. Germline V gene lookup returns CDR1 MRHNA and CDR2 SNTAGT. J lost 9 bases, V lost 5 bases, and 9 bases had no gene match. This CDR3 is CASSTLGGTSEQFF. Here the CDR3 DNA reads TGTGCCAGCAGTACCCTTGGCGGGACTAGTGAGCAGTTCTTC.

The chain carries TRBV19 and TRBJ1-1; D unclear. Germline CDR1 and CDR2: LNHDA and SQIVND (reference sequence). CDR3 length equals 15 residues. Deletions cut 7 bases from V and 0 bases from J, with 15 bases between. This CDR3 reads CASKFGGPMNTEAFF. DNA for the CDR3: TGTGCCAGTAAATTTGGAGGACCGATGAACACTGAAGCTTTCTTT.

This rearrangement joins TRBV5-1 to TRBJ2-2; 10 bases are a match to TRBD2. Germline CDR1 reads SGHRS; CDR2 reads YFSETQ. V trimming: 5 bases; J trimming: 6 bases; junction bases outside the gene matches: 7. This CDR3 spans 15 amino acids. In nucleotides, the CDR3 is TGCGCCAGCAGTTGGGCTAGCGGGAGTCCCGGGGAGCTGTTTTTT. It codes for CASSWASGSPGELFF.